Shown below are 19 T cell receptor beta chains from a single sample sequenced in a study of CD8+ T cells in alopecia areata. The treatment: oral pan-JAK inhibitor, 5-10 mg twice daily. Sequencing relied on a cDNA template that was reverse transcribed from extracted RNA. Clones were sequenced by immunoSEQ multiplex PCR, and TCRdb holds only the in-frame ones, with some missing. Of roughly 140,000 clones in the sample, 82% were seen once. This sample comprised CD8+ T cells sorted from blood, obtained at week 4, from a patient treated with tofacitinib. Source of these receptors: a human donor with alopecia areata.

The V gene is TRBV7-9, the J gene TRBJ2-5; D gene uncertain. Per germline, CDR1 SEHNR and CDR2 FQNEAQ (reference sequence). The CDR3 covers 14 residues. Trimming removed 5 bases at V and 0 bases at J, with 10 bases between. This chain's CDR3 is CASSIPTDQETQYF. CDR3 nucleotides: TGTGCCAGCAGCATACCGACGGACCAAGAGACCCAGTACTTC.

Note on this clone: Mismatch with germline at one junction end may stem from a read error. DNA of the CDR3: TGTGCTAGCAGCCGAGGGACTGAGACCTACGAGCAGTACTTC. Protein product: CASSRGTETYEQYF. The chain joins TRBV7-7 to TRBJ2-7; a weak D match, TRBD2 (6 bases). The CDR3 is 14 amino acids. Germline V gives CDR1 SSHAT, CDR2 FNYEAQ (reference sequence).

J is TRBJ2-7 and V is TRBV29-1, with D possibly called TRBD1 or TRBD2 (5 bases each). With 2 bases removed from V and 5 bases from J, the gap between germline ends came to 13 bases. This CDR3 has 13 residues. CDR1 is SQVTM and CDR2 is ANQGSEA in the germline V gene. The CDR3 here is CSVESRDPHEQYF. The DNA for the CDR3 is TGCAGCGTTGAAAGCAGGGACCCACACGAGCAGTACTTC.

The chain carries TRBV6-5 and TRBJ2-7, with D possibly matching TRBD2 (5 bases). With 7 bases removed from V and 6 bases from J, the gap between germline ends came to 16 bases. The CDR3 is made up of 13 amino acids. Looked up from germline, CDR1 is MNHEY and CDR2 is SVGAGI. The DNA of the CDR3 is TGTGCCAGCAACCACCCCGGGGTGGGCGAGCAGTACTTC. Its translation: CASNHPGVGEQYF.

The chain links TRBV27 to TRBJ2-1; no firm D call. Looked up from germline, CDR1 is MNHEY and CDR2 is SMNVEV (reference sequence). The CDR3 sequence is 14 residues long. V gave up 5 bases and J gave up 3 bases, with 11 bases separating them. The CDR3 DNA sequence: TGTGCCAGCAGTCCAACAACGATCTACAATGAGCAGTTCTTC. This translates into CASSPTTIYNEQFF.

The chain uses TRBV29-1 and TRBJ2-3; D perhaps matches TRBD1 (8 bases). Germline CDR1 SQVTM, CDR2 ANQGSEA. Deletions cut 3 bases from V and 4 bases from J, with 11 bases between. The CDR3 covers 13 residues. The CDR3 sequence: CSVDTGGADTQYF. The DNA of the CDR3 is TGCAGCGTTGATACAGGGGGGGCAGATACGCAGTATTTT.

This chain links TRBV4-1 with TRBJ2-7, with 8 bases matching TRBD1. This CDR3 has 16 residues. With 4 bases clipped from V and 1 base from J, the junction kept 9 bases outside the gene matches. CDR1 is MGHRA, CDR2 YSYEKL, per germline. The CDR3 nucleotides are TGCGCCAGCAGCCCGTTTACAGGGGGGACGTCCTACGAGCAGTACTTC. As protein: CASSPFTGGTSYEQYF.

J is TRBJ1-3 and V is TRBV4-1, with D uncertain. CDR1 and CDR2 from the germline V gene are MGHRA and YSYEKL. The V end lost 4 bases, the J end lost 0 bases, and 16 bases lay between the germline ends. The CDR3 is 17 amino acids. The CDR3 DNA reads TGCGCCAGCAGCCTGGAAAGGATAGAGACCTCTGGAAACACCATATATTTT. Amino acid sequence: CASSLERIETSGNTIYF.

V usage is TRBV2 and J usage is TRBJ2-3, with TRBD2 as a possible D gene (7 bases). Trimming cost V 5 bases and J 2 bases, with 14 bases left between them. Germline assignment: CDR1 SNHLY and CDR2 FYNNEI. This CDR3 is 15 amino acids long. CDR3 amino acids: CASSWAGATTDTQYF. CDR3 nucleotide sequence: TGTGCCAGCAGTTGGGCGGGGGCTACCACAGATACGCAGTATTTT.

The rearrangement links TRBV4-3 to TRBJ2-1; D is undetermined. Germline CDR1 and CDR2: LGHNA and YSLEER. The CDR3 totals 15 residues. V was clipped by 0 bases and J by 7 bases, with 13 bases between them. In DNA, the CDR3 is TGCGCCAGCAGCCAAGATCTAGGGCCACGTAATGAGCAGTTCTTC. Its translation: CASSQDLGPRNEQFF.

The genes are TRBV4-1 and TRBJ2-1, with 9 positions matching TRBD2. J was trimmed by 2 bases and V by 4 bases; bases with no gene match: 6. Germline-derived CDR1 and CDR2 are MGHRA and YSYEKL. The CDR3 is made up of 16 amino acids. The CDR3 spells CASSLTGTSTYNEQFF. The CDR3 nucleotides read TGCGCCAGCAGCCTCACCGGGACTAGCACCTACAATGAGCAGTTCTTC.

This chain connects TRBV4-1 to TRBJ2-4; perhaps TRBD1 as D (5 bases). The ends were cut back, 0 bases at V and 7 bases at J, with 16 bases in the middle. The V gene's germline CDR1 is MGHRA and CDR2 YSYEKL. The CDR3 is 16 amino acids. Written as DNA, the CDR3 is TGCGCCAGCAGCCAAGAATCCCCAGGGTTAGGGAACATTCAGTACTTC. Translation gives CASSQESPGLGNIQYF.

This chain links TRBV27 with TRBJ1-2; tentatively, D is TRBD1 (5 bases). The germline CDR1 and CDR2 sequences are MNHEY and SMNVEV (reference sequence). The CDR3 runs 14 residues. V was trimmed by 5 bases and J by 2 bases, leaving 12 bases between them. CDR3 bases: TGTGCCAGCAGTCCTACAGGTTCCAACTATGGCTACACCTTC. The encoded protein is CASSPTGSNYGYTF.

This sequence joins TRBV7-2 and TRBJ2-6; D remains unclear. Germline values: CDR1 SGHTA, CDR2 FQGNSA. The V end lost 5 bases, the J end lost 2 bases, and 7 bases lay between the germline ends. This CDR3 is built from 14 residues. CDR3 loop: CASSPYAGANVLTF. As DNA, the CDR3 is TGTGCCAGCAGCCCCTATGCTGGGGCCAACGTCCTGACTTTC.

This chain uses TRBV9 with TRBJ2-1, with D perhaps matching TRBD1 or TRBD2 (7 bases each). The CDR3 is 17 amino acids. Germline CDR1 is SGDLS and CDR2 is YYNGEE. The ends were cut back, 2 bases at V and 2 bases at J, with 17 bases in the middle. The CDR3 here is CASSVQTGTTPYNEQFF. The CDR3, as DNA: TGTGCCAGCAGCGTCCAGACAGGGACTACACCCTACAATGAGCAGTTCTTC.

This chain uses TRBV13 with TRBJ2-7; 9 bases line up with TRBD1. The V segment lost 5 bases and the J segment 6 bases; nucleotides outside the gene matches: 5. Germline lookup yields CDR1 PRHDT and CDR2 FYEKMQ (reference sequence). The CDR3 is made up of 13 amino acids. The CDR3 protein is CASSLTGGPEQYF. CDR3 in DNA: TGTGCCAGCAGCCTGACAGGGGGGCCCGAGCAGTACTTC. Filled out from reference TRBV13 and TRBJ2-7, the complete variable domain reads AAGVIQSPRHLIKEKRETATLKCYPIPRHDTVYWYQQGPGQDPQFLISFYEKMQSDKGSIPDRFSAQQFSDYHSELNMSSLELGDSALYFCASSLTGGPEQYFGPGTRLTVT.

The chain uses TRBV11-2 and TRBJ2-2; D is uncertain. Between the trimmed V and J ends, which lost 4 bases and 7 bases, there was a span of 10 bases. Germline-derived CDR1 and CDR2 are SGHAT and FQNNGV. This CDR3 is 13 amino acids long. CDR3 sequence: CASSSSWDGELFF. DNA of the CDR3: TGTGCCAGCAGCTCTTCTTGGGACGGGGAGCTGTTTTTT.

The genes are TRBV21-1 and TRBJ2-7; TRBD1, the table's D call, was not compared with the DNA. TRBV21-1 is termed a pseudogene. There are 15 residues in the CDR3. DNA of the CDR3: TGTGCCAGCAGCAAAGGTGGACAGGGGTGCCACGAGCAGTACTTC. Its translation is CASSKGGQGCHEQYF.

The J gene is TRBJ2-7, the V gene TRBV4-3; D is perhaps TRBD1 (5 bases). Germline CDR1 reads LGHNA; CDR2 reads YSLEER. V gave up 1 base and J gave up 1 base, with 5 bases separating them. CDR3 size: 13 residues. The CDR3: CASSQGTSYEQYF. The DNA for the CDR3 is TGCGCCAGCAGCCAAGGGACATCCTACGAGCAGTACTTC.